These T cell receptor beta chains were read from a single sample in a study of neurological immune-mediated disorders. MiXCR, run by TCRdb on the 5' RACE reads, gives a single entry per CDR3 protein. The sample holds about 48,000 distinct CDR3 sequences; under 13% are singletons and the top ten take 21%. The sample comprised PBMCs. All receptors derive from a woman aged 40 to 50 with HTLV-1-associated myelopathy (HAM/TSP). Each CDR3 is given without its conserved first and last residue. Each record gives: clone size, V gene, D gene, CDR3 protein. D genes are given only for firm matches. Size tells how often a clone was seen (once, few, many) or the class of an expanded clone, and some rows leave it out.

>many|TRBV18|TRBD1
ASSPTGGNTGELF
>many|TRBV5-1|TRBD1
ASSLQTGRNEKLF
>many|TRBV5-1|TRBD2
ASSLVRGGAYEQY
>NA|TRBV6-5|NA
ASSYSGPGYEQY
>many|TRBV18|TRBD1
ASSPSTGDDEQY
>many|TRBV30|NA
AWRKRGNYGYT
>many|TRBV4-1|TRBD1
ASSQKTGREETQY
>many|TRBV20-1|NA
SAGGAEAF
>NA|TRBV5-1|NA
ASSLPDEGNEQF
>many|TRBV5-1|NA
ASSPYRDSYEQY
>NA|TRBV11-2|TRBD2
ASSHRGTSNTGELF
>many|TRBV7-2|NA
ASSLEVGGIYEQY
>many|TRBV28|NA
AIGNRAGANVLT
>many|TRBV27|TRBD1
ASSLRGRDTEAF
>many|TRBV6-6|NA
ASSQTGSAGEKLF
>many|TRBV2|TRBD1
ASSELKGAFGQPQH
>many|TRBV9|NA
ASGGERGTEAF
>many|TRBV5-1|NA
ASSSRTPPADGYT
>many|TRBV12-3/TRBV12-4|NA
ASTLGILGEQY
>many|TRBV20-1|NA
SASGAGETQY
>many|TRBV9|NA
ASSVDFSGNTIY
>many|TRBV13|TRBD1
ASSRSGQGANLRYT
>NA|TRBV21-1|NA
ASSTQEKQPHH
>many|TRBV20-1|TRBD2
SARLAADTQY
>many|TRBV5-1|NA
ASSLAGNEQF
>many|TRBV10-3|TRBD2
AIRETSSQETQY
>many|TRBV20-1|TRBD1
SASRGQYNEQF
>many|TRBV20-1|NA
SAALRRDSPLH
>many|TRBV12-5|TRBD1
ASGLQIMLGQGIYNEQF
>once|TRBV2|NA
ASSGDGHSNQPQH
>many|TRBV11-2|NA
ASSPLDGAQYNEQF
>few|TRBV7-6|NA
ASSQRRNEQF